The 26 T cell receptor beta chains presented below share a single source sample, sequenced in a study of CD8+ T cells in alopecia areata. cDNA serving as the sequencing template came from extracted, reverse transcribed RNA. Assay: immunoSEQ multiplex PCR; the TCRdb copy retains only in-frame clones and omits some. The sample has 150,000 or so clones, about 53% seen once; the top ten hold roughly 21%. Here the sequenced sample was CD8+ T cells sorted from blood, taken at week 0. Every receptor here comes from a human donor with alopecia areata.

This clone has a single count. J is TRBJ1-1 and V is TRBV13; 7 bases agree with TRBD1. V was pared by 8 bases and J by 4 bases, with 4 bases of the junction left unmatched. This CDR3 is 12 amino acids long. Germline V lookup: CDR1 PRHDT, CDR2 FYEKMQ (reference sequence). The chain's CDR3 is CASGDSRTEAFF. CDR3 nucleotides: TGTGCCAGCGGGGACAGCCGCACTGAAGCTTTCTTT. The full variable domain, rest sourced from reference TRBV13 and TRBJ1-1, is AAGVIQSPRHLIKEKRETATLKCYPIPRHDTVYWYQQGPGQDPQFLISFYEKMQSDKGSIPDRFSAQQFSDYHSELNMSSLELGDSALYFCASGDSRTEAFFGQGTRLTVV.

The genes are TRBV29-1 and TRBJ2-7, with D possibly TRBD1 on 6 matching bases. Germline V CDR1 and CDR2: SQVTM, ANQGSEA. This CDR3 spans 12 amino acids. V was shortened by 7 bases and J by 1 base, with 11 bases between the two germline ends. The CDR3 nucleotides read TGCAGCGCTCAACAGGGTTCCTACGAGCAGTACTTC. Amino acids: CSAQQGSYEQYF.

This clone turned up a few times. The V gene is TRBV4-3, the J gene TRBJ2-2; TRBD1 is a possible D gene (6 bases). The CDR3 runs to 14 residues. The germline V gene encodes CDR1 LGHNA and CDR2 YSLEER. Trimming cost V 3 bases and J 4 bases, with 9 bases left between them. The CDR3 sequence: CASSQGAGTGELFF. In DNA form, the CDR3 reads TGCGCCAGCAGCCAGGGGGCGGGCACCGGGGAGCTGTTTTTT.

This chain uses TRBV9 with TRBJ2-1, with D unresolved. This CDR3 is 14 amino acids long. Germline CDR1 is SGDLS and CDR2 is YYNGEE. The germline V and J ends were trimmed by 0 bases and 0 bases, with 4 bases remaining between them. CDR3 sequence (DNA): TGTGCCAGCAGCGTAGTCAGCTCCTACAATGAGCAGTTCTTC. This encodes CASSVVSSYNEQFF.

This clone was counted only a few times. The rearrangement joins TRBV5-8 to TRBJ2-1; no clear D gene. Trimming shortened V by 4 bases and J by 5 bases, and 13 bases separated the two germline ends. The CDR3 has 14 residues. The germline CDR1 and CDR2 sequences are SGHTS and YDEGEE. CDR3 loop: CASSPYSFDNEQFF. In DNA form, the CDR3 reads TGTGCCAGCAGCCCCTATTCCTTCGACAATGAGCAGTTCTTC.

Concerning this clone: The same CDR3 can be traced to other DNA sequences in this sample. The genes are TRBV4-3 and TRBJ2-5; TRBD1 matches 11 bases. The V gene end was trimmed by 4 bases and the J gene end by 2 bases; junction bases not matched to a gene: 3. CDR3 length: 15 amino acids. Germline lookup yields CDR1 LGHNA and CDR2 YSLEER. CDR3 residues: CASSLGTGGQETQYF. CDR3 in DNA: TGCGCCAGCAGCCTTGGGACAGGGGGTCAAGAGACCCAGTACTTC.

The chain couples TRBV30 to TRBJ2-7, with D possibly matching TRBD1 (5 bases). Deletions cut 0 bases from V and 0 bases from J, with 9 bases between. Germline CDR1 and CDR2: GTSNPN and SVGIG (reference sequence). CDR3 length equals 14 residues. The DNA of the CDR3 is TGTGCCTGGAGTGTGGGGCAGTACTCCTACGAGCAGTACTTC. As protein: CAWSVGQYSYEQYF.

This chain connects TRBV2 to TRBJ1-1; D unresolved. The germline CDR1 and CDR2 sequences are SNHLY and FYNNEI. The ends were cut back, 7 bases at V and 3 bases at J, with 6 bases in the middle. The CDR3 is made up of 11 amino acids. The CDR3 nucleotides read TGTGCCAGCAACACTGACACTGAAGCTTTCTTT. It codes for CASNTDTEAFF.

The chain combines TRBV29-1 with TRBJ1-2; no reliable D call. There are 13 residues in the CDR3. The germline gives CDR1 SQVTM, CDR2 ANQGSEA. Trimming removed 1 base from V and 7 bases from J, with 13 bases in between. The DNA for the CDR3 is TGCAGCGTTGAAGGCTCCGGACCGGGTGGCTACACCTTC. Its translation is CSVEGSGPGGYTF.

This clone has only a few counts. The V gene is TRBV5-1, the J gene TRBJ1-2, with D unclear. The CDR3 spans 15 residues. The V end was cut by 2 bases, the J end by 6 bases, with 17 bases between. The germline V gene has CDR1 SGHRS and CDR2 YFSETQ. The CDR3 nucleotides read TGCGCCAGCAGCTTCCTGACCGGGGATGGTGATGGCTACACCTTC. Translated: CASSFLTGDGDGYTF.

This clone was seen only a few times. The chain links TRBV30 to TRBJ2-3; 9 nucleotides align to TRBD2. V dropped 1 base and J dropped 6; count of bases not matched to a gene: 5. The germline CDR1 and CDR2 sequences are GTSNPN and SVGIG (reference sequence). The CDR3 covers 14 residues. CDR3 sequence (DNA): TGTGCCTGGAGTGGAGCTAGCGGGGTGGATACGCAGTATTTT. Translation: CAWSGASGVDTQYF.

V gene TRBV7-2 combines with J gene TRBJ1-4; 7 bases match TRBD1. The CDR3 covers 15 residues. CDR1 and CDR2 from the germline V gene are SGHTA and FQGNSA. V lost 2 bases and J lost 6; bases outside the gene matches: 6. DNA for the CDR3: TGTGCCAGCAGCTTATCTGACAGGGTGTATGAAAAACTGTTTTTT. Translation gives CASSLSDRVYEKLFF.

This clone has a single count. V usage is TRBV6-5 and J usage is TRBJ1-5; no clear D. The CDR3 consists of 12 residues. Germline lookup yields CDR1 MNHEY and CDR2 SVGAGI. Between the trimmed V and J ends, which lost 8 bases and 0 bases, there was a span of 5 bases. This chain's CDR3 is CASGLSNQPQHF. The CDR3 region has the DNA TGTGCCAGCGGGCTTAGCAATCAGCCCCAGCATTTT.

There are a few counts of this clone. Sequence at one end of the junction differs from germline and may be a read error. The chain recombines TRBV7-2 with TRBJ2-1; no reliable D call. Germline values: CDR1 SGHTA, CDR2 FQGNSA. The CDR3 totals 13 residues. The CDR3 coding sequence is TGCGCCAGCAGCCATAGCCTTACCAATGAGCAGTTCTTC. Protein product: CASSHSLTNEQFF.

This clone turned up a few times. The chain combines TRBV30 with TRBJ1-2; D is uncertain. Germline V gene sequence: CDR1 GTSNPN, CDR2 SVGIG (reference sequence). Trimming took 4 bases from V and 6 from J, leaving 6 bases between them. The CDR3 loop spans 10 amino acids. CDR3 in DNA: TGTGCCTGGAAACGGGATGGCTACACCTTC. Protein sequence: CAWKRDGYTF.

The CDR3 DNA follows: TGTGCCAGTAGACCAAACAGGAACACTGAAGCTTTCTTT. Translation gives CASRPNRNTEAFF. The V gene is TRBV19, the J gene TRBJ1-1; D is undetermined. This CDR3 has 13 residues. Germline V lookup: CDR1 LNHDA, CDR2 SQIVND (reference sequence). Trimming cost V 6 bases and J 1 base, with 9 bases left between them.

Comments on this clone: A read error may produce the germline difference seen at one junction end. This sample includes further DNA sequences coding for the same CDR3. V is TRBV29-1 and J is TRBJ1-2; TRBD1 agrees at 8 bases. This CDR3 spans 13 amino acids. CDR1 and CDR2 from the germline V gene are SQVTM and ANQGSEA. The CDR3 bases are TGCAGCGTCGAAGAACAGGGGGGCTATGGCTACACCTTC. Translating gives CSVEEQGGYGYTF. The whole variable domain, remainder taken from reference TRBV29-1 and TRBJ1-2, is SAVISQKPSRDICQRGTSLTIQCQVDSQVTMMFWYRQQPGQSLTLIATANQGSEATYESGFVIDKFPISRPNLTFSTLTVSNMSPEDSSIYLCSVEEQGGYGYTFGSGTRLTVV.

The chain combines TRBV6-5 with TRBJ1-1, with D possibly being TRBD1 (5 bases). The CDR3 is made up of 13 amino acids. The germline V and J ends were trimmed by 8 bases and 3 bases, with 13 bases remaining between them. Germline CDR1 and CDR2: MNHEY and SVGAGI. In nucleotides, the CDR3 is TGTGCCAGCTATGCGGGGGGGGACACTGAAGCTTTCTTT. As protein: CASYAGGDTEAFF.

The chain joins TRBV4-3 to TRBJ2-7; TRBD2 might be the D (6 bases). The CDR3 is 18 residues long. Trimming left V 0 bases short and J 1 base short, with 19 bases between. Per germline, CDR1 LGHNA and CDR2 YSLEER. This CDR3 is CASSQEGPGLLNSYEQYF. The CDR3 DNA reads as TGCGCCAGCAGCCAAGAAGGTCCGGGACTGCTCAATTCCTACGAGCAGTACTTC.

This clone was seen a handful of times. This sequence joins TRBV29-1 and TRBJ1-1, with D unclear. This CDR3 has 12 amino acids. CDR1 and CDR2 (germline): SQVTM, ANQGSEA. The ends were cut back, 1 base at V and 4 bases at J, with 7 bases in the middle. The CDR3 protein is CSVEVPGTEAFF. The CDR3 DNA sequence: TGCAGCGTTGAAGTGCCCGGCACTGAAGCTTTCTTT. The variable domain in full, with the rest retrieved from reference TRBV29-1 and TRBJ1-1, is SAVISQKPSRDICQRGTSLTIQCQVDSQVTMMFWYRQQPGQSLTLIATANQGSEATYESGFVIDKFPISRPNLTFSTLTVSNMSPEDSSIYLCSVEVPGTEAFFGQGTRLTVV.

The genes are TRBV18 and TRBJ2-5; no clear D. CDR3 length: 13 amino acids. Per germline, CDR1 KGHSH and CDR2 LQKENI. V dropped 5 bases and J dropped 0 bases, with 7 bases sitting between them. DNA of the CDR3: TGTGCCAGCTCAATTAGGGACCAAGAGACCCAGTACTTC. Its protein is CASSIRDQETQYF.

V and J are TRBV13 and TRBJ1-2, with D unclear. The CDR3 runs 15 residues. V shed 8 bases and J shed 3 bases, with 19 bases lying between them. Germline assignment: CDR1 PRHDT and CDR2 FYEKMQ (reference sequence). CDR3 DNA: TGTGCCAGCGGCCATGAAGAGGACGTTCACTATGGCTACACCTTC. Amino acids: CASGHEEDVHYGYTF.

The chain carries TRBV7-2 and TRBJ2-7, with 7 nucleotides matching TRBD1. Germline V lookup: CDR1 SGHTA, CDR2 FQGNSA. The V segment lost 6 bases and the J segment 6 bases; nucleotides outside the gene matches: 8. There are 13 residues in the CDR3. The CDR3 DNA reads TGTGCCAGCAGTCGACAGGGAGCGAGCGAGCAGTACTTC. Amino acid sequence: CASSRQGASEQYF.

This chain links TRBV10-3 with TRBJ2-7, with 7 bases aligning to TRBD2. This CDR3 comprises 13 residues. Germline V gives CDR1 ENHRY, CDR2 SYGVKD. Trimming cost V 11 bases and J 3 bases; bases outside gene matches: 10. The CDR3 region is CALRGGDSYEQYF. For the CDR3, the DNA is TGTGCCCTTCGCGGGGGTGATAGCTACGAGCAGTACTTC.

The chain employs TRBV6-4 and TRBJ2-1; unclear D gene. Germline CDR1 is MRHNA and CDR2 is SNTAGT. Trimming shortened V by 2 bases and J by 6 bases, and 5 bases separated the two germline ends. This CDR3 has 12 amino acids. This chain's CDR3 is CASSDGINEQFF. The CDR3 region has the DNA TGTGCCAGCAGTGACGGTATCAATGAGCAGTTCTTC.

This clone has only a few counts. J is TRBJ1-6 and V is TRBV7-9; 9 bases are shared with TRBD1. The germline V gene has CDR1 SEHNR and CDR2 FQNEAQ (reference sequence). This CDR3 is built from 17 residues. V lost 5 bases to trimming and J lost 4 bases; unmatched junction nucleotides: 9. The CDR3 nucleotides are TGTGCCAGCAGCCGAGGGGGACAGGGCTGGTATAATTCACCCCTCCACTTT. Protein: CASSRGGQGWYNSPLHF.